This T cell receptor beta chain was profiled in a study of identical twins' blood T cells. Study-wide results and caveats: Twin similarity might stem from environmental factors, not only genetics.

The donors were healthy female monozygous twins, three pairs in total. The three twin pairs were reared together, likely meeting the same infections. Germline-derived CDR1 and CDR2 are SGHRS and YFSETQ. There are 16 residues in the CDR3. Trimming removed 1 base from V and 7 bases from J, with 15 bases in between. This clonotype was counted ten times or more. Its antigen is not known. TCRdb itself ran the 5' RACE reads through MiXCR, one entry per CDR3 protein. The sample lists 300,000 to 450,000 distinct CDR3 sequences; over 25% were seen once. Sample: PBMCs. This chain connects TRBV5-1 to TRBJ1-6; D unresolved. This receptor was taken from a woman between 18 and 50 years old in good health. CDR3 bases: TGCGCCAGCAGCTTGAATTACCCCGGGTTGAATTCACCCCTCCACTTT. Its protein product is CASSLNYPGLNSPLHF.